This T cell receptor (beta chain) was found in a study of control samples from healthy donors and cancer patients. Generated by immunoSEQ multiplex PCR, the TCRdb table keeps only in-frame clones and is missing some. There are about 70,000 clones in the sample; approximately 84% occur only once, and 2.5% to 3% lies in the top ten. The CDR3 contains 14 residues. V shed 4 bases, J shed 2 bases, and the junction held 2 bases outside the gene matches. In germline, CDR1 is MNHNY, CDR2 SVGAGI (reference sequence). The TCR sequence derives from a woman aged 45-59 years with lung cancer. J is TRBJ1-1 and V is TRBV6-6; 9 nucleotides match TRBD1. The specimen sequenced was PBMCs. The CDR3 DNA follows: TGTGCCAGCAGTTTGGGACAGGGTAACACTGAAGCTTTCTTT. This codes for CASSLGQGNTEAFF.